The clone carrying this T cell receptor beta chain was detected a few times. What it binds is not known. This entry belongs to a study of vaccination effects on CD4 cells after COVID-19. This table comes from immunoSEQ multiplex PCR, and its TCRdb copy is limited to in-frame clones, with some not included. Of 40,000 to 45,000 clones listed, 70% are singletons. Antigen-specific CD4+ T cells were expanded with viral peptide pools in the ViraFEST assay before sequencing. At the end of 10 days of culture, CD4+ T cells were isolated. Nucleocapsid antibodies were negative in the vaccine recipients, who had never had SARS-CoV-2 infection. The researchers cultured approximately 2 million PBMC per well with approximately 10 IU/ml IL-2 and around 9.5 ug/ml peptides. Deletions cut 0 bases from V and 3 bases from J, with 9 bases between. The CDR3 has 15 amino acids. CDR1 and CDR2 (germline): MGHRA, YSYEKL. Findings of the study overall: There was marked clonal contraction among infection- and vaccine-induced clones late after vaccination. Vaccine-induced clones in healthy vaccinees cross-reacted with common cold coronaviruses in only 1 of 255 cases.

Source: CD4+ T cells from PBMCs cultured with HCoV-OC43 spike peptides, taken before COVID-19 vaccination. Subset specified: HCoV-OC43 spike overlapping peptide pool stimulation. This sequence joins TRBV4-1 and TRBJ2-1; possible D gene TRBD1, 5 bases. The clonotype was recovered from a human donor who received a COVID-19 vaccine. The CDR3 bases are TGCGCCAGCAGCCAAGATCAGGGCTACTACAATGAGCAGTTCTTC. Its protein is CASSQDQGYYNEQFF.